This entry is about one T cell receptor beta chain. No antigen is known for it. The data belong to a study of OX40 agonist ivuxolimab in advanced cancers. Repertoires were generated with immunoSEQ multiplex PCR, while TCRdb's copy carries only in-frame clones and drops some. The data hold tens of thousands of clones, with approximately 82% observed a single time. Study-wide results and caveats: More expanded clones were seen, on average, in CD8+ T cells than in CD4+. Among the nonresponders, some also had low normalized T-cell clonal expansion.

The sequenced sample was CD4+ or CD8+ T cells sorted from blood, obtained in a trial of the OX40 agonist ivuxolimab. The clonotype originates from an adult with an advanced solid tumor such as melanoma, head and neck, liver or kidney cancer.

The CDR3 coding sequence is TGTGCCAGCAGCTTGGATAGGAGCCAAGAGACCCAGTACTTC. Translated: CASSLDRSQETQYF. This chain uses TRBV5-4 with TRBJ2-5; the D is unclear. The CDR3 sequence is 14 residues long. V lost 0 bases and J 1 base, leaving 7 bases between the germline ends. Germline CDR1 reads SGHNT; CDR2 reads YYREEE (reference sequence).